This record covers a single T cell receptor beta chain. The sample originates from a study of blood T cell repertoires in COVID-19. Study summary: Collection of acute and convalescent COVID-19 samples took place in the United States, Italy and Spain.

Profiling relied on immunoSEQ multiplex PCR, and the TCRdb table lists in-frame clones only, not all of them. The sample records about half a million clones, approximately 85% being singletons. Germline V gene lookup returns CDR1 SGHNT and CDR2 YENEEA. The J segment lost 2 bases and the V segment lost 4 bases, leaving 3 bases of the junction unmatched. The CDR3 covers 15 residues. This chain uses TRBV11-3 with TRBJ2-5, with 11 nucleotides matching TRBD2. The sequence came from a human donor in a cohort sampled during active COVID-19. The sequenced sample was peripheral blood. CDR3 DNA sequence: TGTGCCAGCAGCTCGGGACTAGCGGAACAAGAGACCCAGTACTTC. Its protein product is CASSSGLAEQETQYF.